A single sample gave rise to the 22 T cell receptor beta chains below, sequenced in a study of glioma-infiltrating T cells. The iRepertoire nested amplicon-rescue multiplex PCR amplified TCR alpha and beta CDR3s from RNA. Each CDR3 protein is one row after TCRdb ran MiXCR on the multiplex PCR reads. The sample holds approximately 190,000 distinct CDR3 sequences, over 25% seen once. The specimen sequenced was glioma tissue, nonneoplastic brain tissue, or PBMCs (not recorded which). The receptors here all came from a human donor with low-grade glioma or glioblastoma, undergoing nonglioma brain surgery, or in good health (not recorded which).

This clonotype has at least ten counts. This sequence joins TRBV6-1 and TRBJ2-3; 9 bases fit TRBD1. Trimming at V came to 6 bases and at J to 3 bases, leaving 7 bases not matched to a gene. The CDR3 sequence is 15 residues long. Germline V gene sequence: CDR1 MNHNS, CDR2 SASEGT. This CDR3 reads CASSGPGQGTDTQYF. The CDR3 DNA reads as TGTGCCAGCAGCGGACCGGGACAGGGAACAGATACGCAGTATTTT.

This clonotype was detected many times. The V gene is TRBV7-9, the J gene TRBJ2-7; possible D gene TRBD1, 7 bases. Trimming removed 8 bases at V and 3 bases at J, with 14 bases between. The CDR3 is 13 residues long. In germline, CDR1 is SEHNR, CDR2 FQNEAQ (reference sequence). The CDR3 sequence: CASGGTAHYEQYF. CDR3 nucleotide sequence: TGTGCCAGCGGGGGGACAGCACACTACGAGCAGTACTTC. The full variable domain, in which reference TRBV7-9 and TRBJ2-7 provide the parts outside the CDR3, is DTGVSQNPRHKITKRGQNVTFRCDPISEHNRLYWYRQTLGQGPEFLTYFQNEAQLEKSRLLSDRFSAERPKGSFSTLEIQRTEQGDSAMYLCASGGTAHYEQYFGPGTRLTVT.

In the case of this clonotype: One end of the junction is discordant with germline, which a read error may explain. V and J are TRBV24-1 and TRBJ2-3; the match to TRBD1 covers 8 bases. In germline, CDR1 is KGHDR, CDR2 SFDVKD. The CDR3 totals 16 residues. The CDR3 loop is CATRYLGQGNTHTQYF. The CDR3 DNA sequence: TGTGCCACCCGATACCTTGGACAGGGAAACACACATACACAGTATTTT.

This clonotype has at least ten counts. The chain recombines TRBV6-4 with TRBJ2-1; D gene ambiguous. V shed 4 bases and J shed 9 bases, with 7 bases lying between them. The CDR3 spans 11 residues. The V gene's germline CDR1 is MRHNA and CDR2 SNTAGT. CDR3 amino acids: CASSGTSEQFF. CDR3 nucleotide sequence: TGTGCCAGCAGTGGAACGAGTGAGCAGTTCTTC.

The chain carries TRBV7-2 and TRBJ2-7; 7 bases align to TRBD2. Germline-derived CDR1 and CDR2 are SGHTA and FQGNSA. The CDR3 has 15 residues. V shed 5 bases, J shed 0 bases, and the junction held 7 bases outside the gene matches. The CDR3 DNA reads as TGTGCCAGCAGCGCATCAGCGGGGTCCTCCTACGAGCAGTACTTC. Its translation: CASSASAGSSYEQYF. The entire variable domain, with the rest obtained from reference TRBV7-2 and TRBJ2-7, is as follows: GAGVSQSPSNKVTEKGKDVELRCDPISGHTALYWYRQSLGQGLEFLIYFQGNSAPDKSGLPSDRFSAERTGGSVSTLTIQRTQQEDSAVYLCASSASAGSSYEQYFGPGTRLTVT.

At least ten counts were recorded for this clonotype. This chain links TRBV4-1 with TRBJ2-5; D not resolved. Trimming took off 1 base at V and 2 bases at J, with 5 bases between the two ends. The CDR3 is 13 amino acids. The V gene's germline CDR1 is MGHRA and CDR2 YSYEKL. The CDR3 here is CASSQGGQETQYF. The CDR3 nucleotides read TGCGCCAGCAGCCAAGGTGGACAAGAGACCCAGTACTTC.

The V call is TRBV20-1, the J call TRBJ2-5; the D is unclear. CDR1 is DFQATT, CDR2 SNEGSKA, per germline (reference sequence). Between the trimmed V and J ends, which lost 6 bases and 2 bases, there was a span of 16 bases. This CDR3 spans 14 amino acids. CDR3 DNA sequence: TGCAGTGCAATAAGGAATGGAAAACAAGAGACCCAGTACTTC. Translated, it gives CSAIRNGKQETQYF.

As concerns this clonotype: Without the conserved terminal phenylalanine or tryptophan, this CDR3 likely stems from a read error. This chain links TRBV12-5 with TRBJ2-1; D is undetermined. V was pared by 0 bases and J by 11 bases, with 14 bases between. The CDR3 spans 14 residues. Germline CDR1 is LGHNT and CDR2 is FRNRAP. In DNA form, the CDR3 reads TGTGCTAGTGGTTTGGTACAGATACCAGGTCAGCAGTTCTTG. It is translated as CASGLVQIPGQQFL.

CDR3 in amino acids: CVSILSGGYNSPLHF. In nucleotides, the CDR3 is TGTGTTAGCATTTTATCAGGGGGATATAATTCACCCCTCCACTTT. This chain uses TRBV27 with TRBJ1-6, with TRBD1 identical over 7 bases. CDR1 MNHEY and CDR2 SMNVEV come from the germline V gene (reference sequence). The CDR3 length is 15 residues.

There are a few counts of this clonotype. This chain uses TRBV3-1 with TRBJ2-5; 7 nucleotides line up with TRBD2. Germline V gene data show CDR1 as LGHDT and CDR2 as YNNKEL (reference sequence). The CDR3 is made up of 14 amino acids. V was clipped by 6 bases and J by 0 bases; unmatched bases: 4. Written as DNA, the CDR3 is TGTGCCAGCAGACGAACTAGCGACCAAGAGACCCAGTACTTC. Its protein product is CASRRTSDQETQYF.

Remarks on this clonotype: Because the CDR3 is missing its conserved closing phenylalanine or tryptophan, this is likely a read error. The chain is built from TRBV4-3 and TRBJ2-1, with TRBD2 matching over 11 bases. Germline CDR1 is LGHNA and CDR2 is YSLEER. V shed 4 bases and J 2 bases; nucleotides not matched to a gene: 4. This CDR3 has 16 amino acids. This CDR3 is CASSPGGLAAYNEQFL. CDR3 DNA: TGCGCCAGCAGCCCAGGGGGACTAGCGGCCTACAATGAGCAGTTCCTC.

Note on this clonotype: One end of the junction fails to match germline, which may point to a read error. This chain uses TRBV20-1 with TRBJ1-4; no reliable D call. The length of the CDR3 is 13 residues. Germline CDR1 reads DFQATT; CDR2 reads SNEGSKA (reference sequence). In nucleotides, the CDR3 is TGCAGCGCCTCACGGGGAGAGGCTGAAAAACCGTTTTTT. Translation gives CSASRGEAEKPFF.

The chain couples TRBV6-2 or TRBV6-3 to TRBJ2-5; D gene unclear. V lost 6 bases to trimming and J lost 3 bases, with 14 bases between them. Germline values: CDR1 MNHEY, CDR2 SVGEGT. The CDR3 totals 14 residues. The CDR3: CASSQGTAKETQYF. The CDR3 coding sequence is TGTGCCAGCAGCCAAGGTACAGCGAAAGAGACCCAGTACTTC.

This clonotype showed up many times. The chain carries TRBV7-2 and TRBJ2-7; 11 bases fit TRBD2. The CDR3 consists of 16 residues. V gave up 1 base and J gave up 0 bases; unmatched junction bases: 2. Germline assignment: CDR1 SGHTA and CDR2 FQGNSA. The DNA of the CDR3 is TGTGCCAGCAGCTTAGTCGGACTAGCGGGCTCCTACGAGCAGTACTTC. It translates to CASSLVGLAGSYEQYF.

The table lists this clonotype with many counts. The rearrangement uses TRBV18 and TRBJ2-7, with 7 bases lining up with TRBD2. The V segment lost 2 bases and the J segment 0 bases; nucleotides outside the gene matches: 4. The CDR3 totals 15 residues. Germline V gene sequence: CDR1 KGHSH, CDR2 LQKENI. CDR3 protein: CASSPGSGGSYEQYF. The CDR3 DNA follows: TGTGCCAGCTCACCAGGATCGGGAGGCTCCTACGAGCAGTACTTC.

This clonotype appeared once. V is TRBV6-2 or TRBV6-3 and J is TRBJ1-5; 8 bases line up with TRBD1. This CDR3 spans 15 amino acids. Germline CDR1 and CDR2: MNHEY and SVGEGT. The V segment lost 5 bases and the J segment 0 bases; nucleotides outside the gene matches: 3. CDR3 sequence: CASSTGQGSNQPQHF. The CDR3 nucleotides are TGTGCCAGCAGTACCGGACAGGGTAGCAATCAGCCCCAGCATTTT.

CDR3 coding DNA: TGTGCCAGCCTTTCAAGTCAGGGGGGGAGATACAATGAGCAGTTCTTC. It encodes CASLSSQGGRYNEQFF. This sequence joins TRBV28 and TRBJ2-1; D tentatively fits TRBD1 or TRBD2 (7 bases each). V was cut by 8 bases and J by 4 bases, with 21 bases left in between. CDR1 is MDHEN and CDR2 is SYDVKM in the germline V gene. The length of the CDR3 is 16 residues.

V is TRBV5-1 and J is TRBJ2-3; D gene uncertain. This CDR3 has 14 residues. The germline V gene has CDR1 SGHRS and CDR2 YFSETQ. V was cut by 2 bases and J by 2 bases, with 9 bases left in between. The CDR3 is CASSFTVNTDTQYF. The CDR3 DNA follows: TGCGCCAGCAGCTTCACTGTAAACACAGATACGCAGTATTTT.

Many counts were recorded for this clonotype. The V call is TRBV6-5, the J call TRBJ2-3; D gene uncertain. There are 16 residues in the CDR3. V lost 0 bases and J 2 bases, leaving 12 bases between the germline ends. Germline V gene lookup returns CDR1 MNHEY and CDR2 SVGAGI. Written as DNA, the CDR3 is TGTGCCAGCAGTTACTCGCCCAGCGCCTCCACAGATACGCAGTATTTT. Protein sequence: CASSYSPSASTDTQYF.

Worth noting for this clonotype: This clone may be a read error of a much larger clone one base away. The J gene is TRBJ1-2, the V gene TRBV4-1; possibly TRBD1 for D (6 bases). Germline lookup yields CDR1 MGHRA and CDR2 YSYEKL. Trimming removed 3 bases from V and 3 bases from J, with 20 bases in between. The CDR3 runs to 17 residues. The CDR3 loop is CASSHRTGTREDYGYTF. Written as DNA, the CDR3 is TGCGCCAGCAGCCACCGAACCGGGACACGCGAAGACTATGGCTACACCTTC.

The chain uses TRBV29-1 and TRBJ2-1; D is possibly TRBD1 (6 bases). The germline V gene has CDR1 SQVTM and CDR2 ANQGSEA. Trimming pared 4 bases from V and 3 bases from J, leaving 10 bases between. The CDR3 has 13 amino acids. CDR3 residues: CSVVQGHYNEQFF. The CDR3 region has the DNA TGCAGCGTTGTGCAGGGGCACTACAATGAGCAGTTCTTC.

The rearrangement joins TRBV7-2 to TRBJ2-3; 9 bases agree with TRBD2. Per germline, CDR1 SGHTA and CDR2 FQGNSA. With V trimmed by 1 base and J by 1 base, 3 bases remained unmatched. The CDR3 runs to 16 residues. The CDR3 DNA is TGTGCCAGCAGCTTAGGGTCTAGCGGGGGCACAGATACGCAGTATTTT. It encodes CASSLGSSGGTDTQYF.